These 24 T cell receptor beta chains were sequenced from one sample in a study of cytomegalovirus exposure and HLA in healthy donors. The primer mix had 60 Vbeta and 13 Jbeta primers. The data were produced by immunoSEQ multiplex PCR, yet TCRdb's version contains in-frame clones alone and is incomplete. Found here are roughly 34,000 clones; the top ten clones hold approximately 4.5%. Sequencing was carried out using PBMCs. These receptors originate from a woman aged 40 to 50 in good health and CMV-seropositive.

V usage is TRBV7-3 and J usage is TRBJ2-2, with TRBD2 as a possible D gene (5 bases). The CDR3 runs to 16 residues. Germline CDR1 is SGHTA and CDR2 is FQGTGA. V shed 4 bases and J shed 0 bases, with 12 bases lying between them. As DNA, the CDR3 is TGTGCCAGCAGCTCACCTAGCAGGTCGAACACCGGGGAGCTGTTTTTT. Translation gives CASSSPSRSNTGELFF.

This chain links TRBV13 with TRBJ2-5, with D perhaps TRBD1 (6 bases). The J call may be mistaken, given a closer DNA end match to TRBJ2-7. The CDR3 is made up of 16 amino acids. Germline V lookup: CDR1 PRHDT, CDR2 FYEKMQ (reference sequence). The CDR3 DNA reads TGTGCCAGCAGCCCCCAGGGCAGGGGTGGATGGTACGAGCAGTACTTC. It is translated as CASSPQGRGGWYEQYF.

This sequence joins TRBV9 and TRBJ2-2, with a tentative D call TRBD1 (5 bases). The length of the CDR3 is 14 residues. Germline V gene lookup returns CDR1 SGDLS and CDR2 YYNGEE. Deletions cut 5 bases from V and 2 bases from J, with 10 bases between. CDR3 amino acids: CASRRTPNTGELFF. CDR3 nucleotides: TGTGCCAGCAGACGGACACCTAACACCGGGGAGCTGTTTTTT.

The chain links TRBV2 to TRBJ2-7; possibly TRBD2 for D (6 bases). Between the trimmed V and J ends, which lost 8 bases and 5 bases, there was a span of 13 bases. The germline V gene has CDR1 SNHLY and CDR2 FYNNEI. The CDR3 loop spans 12 amino acids. As DNA, the CDR3 is TGTGCCAGCTCTAGCGTCGTGCACGAGCAGTACTTC. Its protein is CASSSVVHEQYF.

The chain carries TRBV28 and TRBJ2-5; perhaps TRBD1 as D (6 bases). Near its end, the DNA agrees better with TRBJ2-7, so the J call may be wrong. The CDR3 spans 16 residues. Germline V CDR1 and CDR2: MDHEN, SYDVKM. In nucleotides, the CDR3 is TGTGCCAGCAGTTCGAGTATGCGCAGGGACACCTACGAGCAGTACTTC. Protein: CASSSSMRRDTYEQYF.

This sequence joins TRBV30 and TRBJ2-3; 9 nucleotides align to TRBD1. Germline values: CDR1 GTSNPN, CDR2 SVGIG (reference sequence). V was clipped by 5 bases and J by 2 bases; unmatched bases: 2. This CDR3 has 13 amino acids. CDR3 protein: CAWGQGYTDTQYF. Written as DNA, the CDR3 is TGTGCCTGGGGACAGGGGTACACAGATACGCAGTATTTT.

The chain couples TRBV19 to TRBJ1-2; D may be TRBD1 (5 bases). The CDR3 runs 15 residues. V gave up 2 bases and J gave up 4 bases, with 14 bases separating them. Germline V gene sequence: CDR1 LNHDA, CDR2 SQIVND (reference sequence). The CDR3 DNA reads as TGTGCCAGTAGTATATCCCATGGCGGGACCTATGGCTACACCTTC. Its protein is CASSISHGGTYGYTF.

V gene TRBV6-5 combines with J gene TRBJ2-1, with D possibly being TRBD1 (6 bases). The germline CDR1 and CDR2 sequences are MNHEY and SVGAGI. The V end lost 5 bases, the J end lost 5 bases, and 13 bases lay between the germline ends. The CDR3 is made up of 14 amino acids. The CDR3 sequence: CASSPGELDNEQFF. For the CDR3, the DNA is TGTGCCAGCAGTCCAGGGGAACTGGACAATGAGCAGTTCTTC.

The rearrangement uses TRBV30 and TRBJ2-1; 7 nucleotides line up with TRBD2. V lost 5 bases, J lost 7 bases, and 5 bases stayed unmatched. The CDR3 runs 12 residues. Germline CDR1 and CDR2: GTSNPN and SVGIG (reference sequence). The CDR3 nucleotides are TGTGCCTGGGGACTAGTGGGGAATGAGCAGTTCTTC. Residues: CAWGLVGNEQFF.

The rearrangement joins TRBV5-1 to TRBJ2-5, with 7 positions matching TRBD1. Trimming cost V 3 bases and J 5 bases; bases outside gene matches: 4. In germline, CDR1 is SGHRS, CDR2 YFSETQ. The length of the CDR3 is 13 residues. The CDR3 nucleotides read TGCGCCAGCAGCTACAGGGGTTGGGAGACCCAGTACTTC. Translated: CASSYRGWETQYF.

The rearrangement uses TRBV6-5 and TRBJ1-2; 10 nucleotides match TRBD1. After removal of 4 bases from V and 4 bases from J, the junction contained 3 bases not matched to a gene. Germline CDR1 MNHEY, CDR2 SVGAGI. This CDR3 region has 14 residues. For the CDR3, the DNA is TGTGCCAGCAGTTGGGACAGGGGAAGCTATGGCTACACCTTC. Amino acid sequence: CASSWDRGSYGYTF.

The V gene is TRBV18, the J gene TRBJ2-1; 11 bases are shared with TRBD2. Germline V gene sequence: CDR1 KGHSH, CDR2 LQKENI. This CDR3 spans 18 amino acids. V gave up 4 bases and J gave up 5 bases; unmatched junction bases: 13. The CDR3 protein is CASSHAYTSGRNDNEQFF. CDR3 bases: TGTGCCAGCTCACACGCATACACTAGCGGGAGAAACGACAATGAGCAGTTCTTC.

The rearrangement uses TRBV10-2 and TRBJ2-7; D perhaps matches TRBD2 (5 bases). The CDR3 covers 12 residues. Trimming removed 6 bases at V and 3 bases at J, with 9 bases between. CDR1 is WSHSY, CDR2 SAAADI, per germline. For the CDR3, the DNA is TGCGCCAGCAGCCGGAGCGGCTACGAGCAGTACTTC. The encoded protein is CASSRSGYEQYF.

The genes are TRBV7-9 and TRBJ2-1, with 8 bases that match TRBD2. Looked up from germline, CDR1 is SEHNR and CDR2 is FQNEAQ (reference sequence). CDR3 size: 15 residues. Unmatched junction bases numbered 15, after V lost 10 bases and J lost 7 bases. CDR3: CATRGEGDGRNEQFF. CDR3 sequence (DNA): TGTGCCACGCGGGGGGAGGGAGATGGGAGGAATGAGCAGTTCTTC.

The V and J genes are TRBV5-6 and TRBJ2-1; D might be TRBD2 (5 bases). The ends were cut back, 1 base at V and 3 bases at J, with 11 bases in the middle. There are 15 residues in the CDR3. CDR1 SGHDT and CDR2 YYEEEE come from the germline V gene. The CDR3 region has the DNA TGTGCCAGCAGCTTGTTATTAAGCGGCTACAATGAGCAGTTCTTC. Amino acids: CASSLLLSGYNEQFF.

Notes on this clone: One end of the junction is discordant with germline, which a read error may explain. V and J are TRBV28 and TRBJ2-1; 7 bases fit TRBD2. CDR1 is MDHEN, CDR2 SYDVKM, per germline. This CDR3 spans 17 amino acids. This CDR3 is CASSLISGPSSYNEQFF. CDR3 bases: TGTGCCAGCAGTCTGATTAGCGGGCCGAGCTCCTATAATGAGCAGTTCTTC.

This chain links TRBV30 with TRBJ2-3, with a tentative D call TRBD1 (6 bases). With 5 bases removed from V and 0 bases from J, the gap between germline ends came to 12 bases. This CDR3 has 14 residues. The germline V gene has CDR1 GTSNPN and CDR2 SVGIG (reference sequence). The CDR3 here is CAWRAGVSTDTQYF. In nucleotides, the CDR3 is TGTGCCTGGCGGGCAGGGGTAAGCACAGATACGCAGTATTTT.

J is TRBJ1-2 and V is TRBV25-1; possibly TRBD1 for D (6 bases). The germline V and J ends were trimmed by 6 bases and 8 bases, with 19 bases remaining between them. The CDR3 covers 14 residues. Germline CDR1 and CDR2: MGHDK and SYGVNS. The CDR3 DNA reads TGTGCCAGCAGCGATGACAGGATAACTATCGGCTACACCTTC. Protein product: CASSDDRITIGYTF.

The chain uses TRBV29-1 and TRBJ1-3; D not resolved. CDR3 length: 12 residues. CDR1 is SQVTM and CDR2 is ANQGSEA in the germline V gene. The germline V and J ends were trimmed by 3 bases and 5 bases, with 8 bases remaining between them. The CDR3 coding sequence is TGCAGCGTTGAGAATAGCCGAAACACCATATATTTT. It is translated as CSVENSRNTIYF.

The genes are TRBV7-7 and TRBJ2-5; D perhaps matches TRBD1 (5 bases). Trimming shortened V by 1 base and J by 4 bases, and 7 bases separated the two germline ends. The CDR3 is 13 residues long. Germline lookup yields CDR1 SSHAT and CDR2 FNYEAQ (reference sequence). The DNA of the CDR3 is TGTGCCAGCAGCTTAGAAAGGGGAGAGACCCAGTACTTC. It is translated as CASSLERGETQYF.

The V call is TRBV7-2, the J call TRBJ2-7; 8 bases are a match to TRBD2. CDR1 is SGHTA, CDR2 FQGNSA, per germline. With V trimmed by 6 bases and J by 2 bases, 3 bases remained unmatched. The CDR3 spans 13 residues. The chain's CDR3 is CASSIAGPYEQYF. The DNA for the CDR3 is TGTGCCAGCAGTATAGCGGGACCCTACGAGCAGTACTTC.

The gene calls are TRBV5-6 and TRBJ2-1, with 9 bases fitting TRBD2. CDR3 length: 15 amino acids. Trimming at V came to 1 base and at J to 7 bases, leaving 6 bases not matched to a gene. From germline, CDR1 is SGHDT and CDR2 YYEEEE. For the CDR3, the DNA is TGTGCCAGCAGCTTGTACGCGGGGGGGACAAATGAGCAGTTCTTC. This encodes CASSLYAGGTNEQFF.

This chain uses TRBV30 with TRBJ1-2; perhaps TRBD1 as D (5 bases). There are 13 residues in the CDR3. Germline V gene lookup returns CDR1 GTSNPN and CDR2 SVGIG (reference sequence). Trimming cost V 4 bases and J 7 bases, with 16 bases left between them. The CDR3 here is CAWKGQGGSGYTF. CDR3 sequence (DNA): TGTGCCTGGAAGGGGCAGGGAGGGAGTGGCTACACCTTC.

V is TRBV27 and J is TRBJ1-5, with TRBD1 matching 7 bases. V lost 5 bases and J lost 0; bases outside the gene matches: 7. Germline CDR1 is MNHEY and CDR2 is SMNVEV (reference sequence). The CDR3 sequence is 16 residues long. CDR3 sequence reads: CASSPLTGNSNQPQHF. In nucleotides, the CDR3 is TGTGCCAGCAGTCCTTTGACAGGGAATAGCAATCAGCCCCAGCATTTT.